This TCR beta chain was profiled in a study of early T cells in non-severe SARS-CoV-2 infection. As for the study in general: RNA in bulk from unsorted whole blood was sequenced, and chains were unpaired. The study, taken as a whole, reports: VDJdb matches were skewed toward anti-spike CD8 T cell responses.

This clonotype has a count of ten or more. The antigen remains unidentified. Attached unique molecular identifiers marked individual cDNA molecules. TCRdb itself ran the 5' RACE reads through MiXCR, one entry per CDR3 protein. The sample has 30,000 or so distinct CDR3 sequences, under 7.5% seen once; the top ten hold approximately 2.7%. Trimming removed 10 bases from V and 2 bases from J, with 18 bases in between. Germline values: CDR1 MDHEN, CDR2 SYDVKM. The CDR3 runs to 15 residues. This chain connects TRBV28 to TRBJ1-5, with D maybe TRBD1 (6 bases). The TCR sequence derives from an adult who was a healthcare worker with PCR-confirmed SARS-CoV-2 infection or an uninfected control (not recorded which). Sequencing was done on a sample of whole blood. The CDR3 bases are TGTGCCACTACCCGCGGGACACTAGGCAATCAGCCCCAGCATTTT. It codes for CATTRGTLGNQPQHF.